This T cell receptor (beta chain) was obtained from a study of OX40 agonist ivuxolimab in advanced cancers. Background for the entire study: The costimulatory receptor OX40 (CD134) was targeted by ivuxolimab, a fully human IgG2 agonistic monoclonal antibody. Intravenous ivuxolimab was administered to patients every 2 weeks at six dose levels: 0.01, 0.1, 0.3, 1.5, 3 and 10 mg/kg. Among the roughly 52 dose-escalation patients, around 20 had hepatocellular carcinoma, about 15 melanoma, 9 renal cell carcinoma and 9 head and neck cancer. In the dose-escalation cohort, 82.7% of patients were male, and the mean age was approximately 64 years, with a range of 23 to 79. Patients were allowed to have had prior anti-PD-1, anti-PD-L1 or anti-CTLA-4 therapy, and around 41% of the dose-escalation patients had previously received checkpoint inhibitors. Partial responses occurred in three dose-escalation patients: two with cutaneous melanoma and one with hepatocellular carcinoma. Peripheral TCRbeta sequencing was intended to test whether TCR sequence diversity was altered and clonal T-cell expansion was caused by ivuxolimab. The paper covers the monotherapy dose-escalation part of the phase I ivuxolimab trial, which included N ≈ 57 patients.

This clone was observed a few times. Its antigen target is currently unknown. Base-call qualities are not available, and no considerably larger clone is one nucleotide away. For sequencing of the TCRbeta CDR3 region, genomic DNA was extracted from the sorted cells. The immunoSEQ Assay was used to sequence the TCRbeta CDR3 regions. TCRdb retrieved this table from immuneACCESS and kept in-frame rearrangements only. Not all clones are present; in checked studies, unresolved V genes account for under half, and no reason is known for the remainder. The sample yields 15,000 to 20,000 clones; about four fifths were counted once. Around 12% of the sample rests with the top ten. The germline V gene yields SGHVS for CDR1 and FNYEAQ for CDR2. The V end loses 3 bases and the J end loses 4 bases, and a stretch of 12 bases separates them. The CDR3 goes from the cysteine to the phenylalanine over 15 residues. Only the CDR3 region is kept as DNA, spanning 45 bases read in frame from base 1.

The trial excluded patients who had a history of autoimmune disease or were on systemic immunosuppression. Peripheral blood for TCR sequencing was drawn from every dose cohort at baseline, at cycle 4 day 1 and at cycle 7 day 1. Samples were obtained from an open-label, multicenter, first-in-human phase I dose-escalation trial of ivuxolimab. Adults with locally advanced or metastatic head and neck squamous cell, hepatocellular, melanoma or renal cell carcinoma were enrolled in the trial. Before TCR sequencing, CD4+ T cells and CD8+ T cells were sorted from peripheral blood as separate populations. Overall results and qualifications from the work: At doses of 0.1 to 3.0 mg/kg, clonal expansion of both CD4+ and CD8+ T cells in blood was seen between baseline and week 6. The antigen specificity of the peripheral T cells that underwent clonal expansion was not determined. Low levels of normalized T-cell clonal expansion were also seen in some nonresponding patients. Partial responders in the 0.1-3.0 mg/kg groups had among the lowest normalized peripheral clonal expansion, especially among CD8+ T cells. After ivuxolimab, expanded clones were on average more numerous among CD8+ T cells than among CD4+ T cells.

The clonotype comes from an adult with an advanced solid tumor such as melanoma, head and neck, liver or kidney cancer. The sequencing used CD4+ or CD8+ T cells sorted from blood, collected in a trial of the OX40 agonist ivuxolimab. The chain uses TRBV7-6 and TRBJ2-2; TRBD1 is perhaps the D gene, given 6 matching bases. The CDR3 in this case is CASSFPGAGTGELFF. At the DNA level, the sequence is TGTGCCAGCAGCTTTCCAGGGGCGGGCACCGGGGAGCTGTTTTTT. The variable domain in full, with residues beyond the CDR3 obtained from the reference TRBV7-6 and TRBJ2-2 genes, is GAGVSQSPRYKVTKRGQDVALRCDPISGHVSLYWYRQALGQGPEFLTYFNYEAQQDKSGLPNDRFSAERPEGSISTLTIQRTEQRDSAMYRCASSFPGAGTGELFFGEGSRLTVL.